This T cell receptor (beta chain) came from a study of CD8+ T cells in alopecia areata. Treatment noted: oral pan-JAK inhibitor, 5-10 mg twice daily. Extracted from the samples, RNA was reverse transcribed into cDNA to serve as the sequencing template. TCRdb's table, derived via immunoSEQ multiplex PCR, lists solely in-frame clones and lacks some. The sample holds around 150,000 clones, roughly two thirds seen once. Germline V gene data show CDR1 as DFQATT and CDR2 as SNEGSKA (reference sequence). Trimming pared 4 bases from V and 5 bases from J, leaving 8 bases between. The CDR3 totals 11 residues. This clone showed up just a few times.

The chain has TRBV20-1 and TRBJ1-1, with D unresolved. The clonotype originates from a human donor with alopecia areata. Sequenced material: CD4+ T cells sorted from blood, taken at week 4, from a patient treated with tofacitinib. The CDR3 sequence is CSATQETEAFF. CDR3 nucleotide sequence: TGCAGTGCTACCCAGGAGACTGAAGCTTTCTTT.